What follows are 30 T cell receptor beta chains derived from one specimen sequenced in a study of cytomegalovirus exposure and HLA in healthy donors. The PCR ran on 60 Vbeta and 13 Jbeta primers. Libraries were prepared by immunoSEQ multiplex PCR; TCRdb keeps only in-frame clonotypes and omits some of them. The data show some 100,000 clones, about 80% seen once. The sequenced sample consisted of PBMCs. These TCRs come from a female donor in good health and CMV-seronegative.

The chain joins TRBV29-1 to TRBJ2-5; D possibly corresponds to TRBD2 (6 bases). Per germline, CDR1 SQVTM and CDR2 ANQGSEA. Trimming took off 1 base at V and 5 bases at J, with 20 bases between the two ends. This CDR3 is built from 16 residues. The CDR3 DNA follows: TGCAGCGTTGAAGGGAAGGAGGGACTGCCTTTGGAGACCCAGTACTTC. As protein: CSVEGKEGLPLETQYF.

The rearrangement joins TRBV7-8 to TRBJ2-5; a weak D match, TRBD2 (5 bases). Germline lookup yields CDR1 SGHVS and CDR2 FQNEAQ. This CDR3 has 16 residues. Trimming shortened V by 4 bases and J by 1 base, and 16 bases separated the two germline ends. The CDR3 region is CASSSQAWRTQETQYF. In DNA, the CDR3 is TGTGCCAGCAGCTCGCAGGCTTGGAGGACCCAAGAGACCCAGTACTTC.

In its sample, this clone was seen a few times. The chain combines TRBV5-4 with TRBJ1-1; TRBD1 matches 7 bases. The length of the CDR3 is 14 residues. V was pared by 5 bases and J by 6 bases, with 10 bases of the junction left unmatched. CDR1 and CDR2 (germline): SGHNT, YYREEE (reference sequence). Written as DNA, the CDR3 is TGTGCCAGCAGGCGTACAGGGGCGTCCCCTGAAGCTTTCTTT. Translated: CASRRTGASPEAFF.

V gene TRBV19 combines with J gene TRBJ1-6; possible D gene TRBD1, 5 bases. Germline V gene data show CDR1 as LNHDA and CDR2 as SQIVND (reference sequence). This CDR3 is 17 amino acids long. V was pared by 5 bases and J by 0 bases, with 14 bases between. CDR3 residues: CASSPRDGSSYNSPLHF. Written as DNA, the CDR3 is TGTGCCAGTAGTCCGCGGGACGGAAGCTCCTATAATTCACCCCTCCACTTT. The full variable domain, its missing parts supplied by reference TRBV19 and TRBJ1-6, is DGGITQSPKYLFRKEGQNVTLSCEQNLNHDAMYWYRQDPGQGLRLIYYSQIVNDFQKGDIAEGYSVSREKKESFPLTVTSAQKNPTAFYLCASSPRDGSSYNSPLHFGNGTRLTVT.

The chain carries TRBV6-5 and TRBJ1-2; 9 bases fit TRBD1. Germline V lookup: CDR1 MNHEY, CDR2 SVGAGI. The V segment lost 4 bases and the J segment 8 bases; nucleotides outside the gene matches: 11. The CDR3 totals 15 residues. The CDR3 nucleotides read TGTGCCAGCAGTTCTGCCGGGACAGGGTCTAAGGGCTACACCTTC. Amino acid sequence: CASSSAGTGSKGYTF.

The CDR3 DNA reads TGTGCCAGCAGCCAGAACAGGGGAGGAGGCACTGAAGCTTTCTTT. Translated, it gives CASSQNRGGGTEAFF. The V call is TRBV11-2, the J call TRBJ1-1, with 7 positions matching TRBD1. This CDR3 contains 15 residues. In germline, CDR1 is SGHAT, CDR2 FQNNGV. With 5 bases clipped from V and 4 bases from J, the junction kept 10 bases outside the gene matches.

The chain joins TRBV18 to TRBJ2-7, with 8 bases that match TRBD2. CDR3 length: 17 amino acids. Germline CDR1 is KGHSH and CDR2 is LQKENI. V dropped 1 base and J dropped 6; count of bases not matched to a gene: 14. CDR3 sequence: CASSPRGKSGGGIEQYF. In nucleotides, the CDR3 is TGTGCCAGCTCACCACGCGGGAAGAGCGGGGGAGGAATCGAGCAGTACTTC.

The chain uses TRBV7-6 and TRBJ2-1; 15 bases match TRBD2. The germline V gene has CDR1 SGHVS and CDR2 FNYEAQ. There are 17 residues in the CDR3. V was clipped by 4 bases and J by 8 bases; unmatched bases: 9. The DNA for the CDR3 is TGTGCCAGCAGCTCCCGATGGACTAGCGGGGGGGCCGATGAGCAGTTCTTC. The encoded protein is CASSSRWTSGGADEQFF.

The chain recombines TRBV7-2 with TRBJ2-1, with TRBD2 matching 9 bases. The CDR3 loop spans 15 amino acids. The V segment lost 5 bases and the J segment 8 bases; nucleotides outside the gene matches: 10. CDR1 and CDR2 (germline): SGHTA, FQGNSA. Written as DNA, the CDR3 is TGTGCCAGCAGCCCCGGCCTAGCGGGGTCCCATGAGCAGTTCTTC. It specifies CASSPGLAGSHEQFF.

The rearrangement links TRBV19 to TRBJ2-2, with 8 bases fitting TRBD1. The CDR3 has 15 amino acids. Unmatched junction bases numbered 1, after V lost 3 bases and J lost 1 base. In germline, CDR1 is LNHDA, CDR2 SQIVND (reference sequence). The CDR3 spells CASSITGGNTGELFF. The CDR3 nucleotides read TGTGCCAGTAGTATCACAGGGGGGAACACCGGGGAGCTGTTTTTT.

The sample holds a few counts of this clone. The chain links TRBV19 to TRBJ1-5, with D perhaps matching TRBD1 (5 bases). Germline V gives CDR1 LNHDA, CDR2 SQIVND (reference sequence). The CDR3 covers 14 residues. Trimming left V 9 bases short and J 4 bases short, with 16 bases between. This CDR3 is CASSTATHNQPQHF. The CDR3 DNA reads as TGTGCCAGCTCGACAGCTACACATAATCAGCCCCAGCATTTT.

On this clone: Other DNA sequences within the sample encode an identical CDR3. This rearrangement joins TRBV5-4 to TRBJ1-1; TRBD1 might be the D (5 bases). Germline CDR1 and CDR2: SGHNT and YYREEE (reference sequence). The CDR3 totals 15 residues. V lost 4 bases to trimming and J lost 1 base, with 14 bases between them. CDR3 loop: CASSPFDRPNTEAFF. The CDR3, as DNA: TGTGCCAGCAGCCCTTTCGACAGACCGAACACTGAAGCTTTCTTT.

This clone was detected only a few times. This rearrangement joins TRBV5-1 to TRBJ2-6; TRBD1 matches 7 bases. The CDR3 is made up of 17 amino acids. Trimming cost V 4 bases and J 3 bases; bases outside gene matches: 10. Germline values: CDR1 SGHRS, CDR2 YFSETQ. The CDR3 region has the DNA TGCGCCAGCAGCGGTGACAGGGTAACGGGTGGGGCCAACGTCCTGACTTTC. Translated: CASSGDRVTGGANVLTF.

The chain couples TRBV7-9 to TRBJ2-5; TRBD2 matches at 10 bases. J gave up 4 bases and V 4 bases, and 9 bases lay outside the gene matches. Germline loops: CDR1 SEHNR, CDR2 FQNEAQ (reference sequence). The CDR3 sequence is 16 residues long. In DNA form, the CDR3 reads TGTGCCAGCAGCTCTCTAGCGGGGGTCGCCTTAGAGACCCAGTACTTC. Translation: CASSSLAGVALETQYF.

A remark on this clone: Germline is not matched at one junction end, which may reflect a read error. The rearrangement links TRBV7-7 to TRBJ2-5, with D possibly being TRBD2 (7 bases). CDR3 size: 16 residues. The V gene's germline CDR1 is SSHAT and CDR2 FNYEAQ (reference sequence). The CDR3 region has the DNA TGTGCTAGCAGCCTCCCCGCGGGGGCCCTCGGTGAGACCCAGTACTTC. As protein: CASSLPAGALGETQYF.

This clone was detected only a few times. The rearrangement links TRBV5-6 to TRBJ1-1; the D gene is possibly TRBD1 (5 bases). Germline values: CDR1 SGHDT, CDR2 YYEEEE. This CDR3 has 16 amino acids. Trimming stripped 0 bases from V and 1 base from J, with 13 bases between. The CDR3 spells CASSLGQGQGNTEAFF. For the CDR3, the DNA is TGTGCCAGCAGCTTGGGTCAAGGACAAGGGAACACTGAAGCTTTCTTT.

This rearrangement joins TRBV19 to TRBJ2-6; the D gene is possibly TRBD2 (5 bases). Trimming left V 5 bases short and J 4 bases short, with 15 bases between. Per the germline V gene, CDR1 is LNHDA and CDR2 is SQIVND (reference sequence). The CDR3 spans 16 residues. As DNA, the CDR3 is TGTGCCAGTAGTCAGGAGGCCCGGAGGGGGGCCAACGTCCTGACTTTC. Translated: CASSQEARRGANVLTF.

The chain joins TRBV5-8 to TRBJ1-2, with D unclear. V was pared by 4 bases and J by 8 bases, with 18 bases between. Germline loops: CDR1 SGHTS, CDR2 YDEGEE. CDR3 length equals 14 residues. Here the CDR3 DNA reads TGTGCCAGCAGCCGATATGGACTCCCGAAAGGCTACACCTTC. Its protein is CASSRYGLPKGYTF.

This rearrangement joins TRBV11-2 to TRBJ1-4, with D tentatively TRBD1 (5 bases). Germline assignment: CDR1 SGHAT and CDR2 FQNNGV. V was trimmed by 5 bases and J by 4 bases, leaving 8 bases between them. This CDR3 contains 13 residues. DNA for the CDR3: TGTGCCAGCAGCGTCGACAGTAATGAAAAACTGTTTTTT. Its protein product is CASSVDSNEKLFF.

The J gene is TRBJ2-7, the V gene TRBV27; maybe TRBD1 (5 bases). The CDR3 totals 16 residues. The germline V gene encodes CDR1 MNHEY and CDR2 SMNVEV (reference sequence). V lost 0 bases, J lost 2 bases, and 14 bases lay in between. The CDR3 here is CASSLSPGVRAYEQYF. Here the CDR3 DNA reads TGTGCCAGCAGTTTATCGCCCGGTGTCAGGGCCTACGAGCAGTACTTC.

The chain employs TRBV15 and TRBJ2-1, with a weak D call TRBD1 (5 bases). The germline gives CDR1 LNHNV, CDR2 YYDKDF (reference sequence). The V gene lost 1 base and the J gene lost 10 bases, with 14 bases spanning the gap. The CDR3 spans 14 residues. The CDR3 protein is CATSRARQGGEQFF. As DNA, the CDR3 is TGTGCCACCAGCAGAGCTAGGCAGGGTGGGGAGCAGTTCTTC.

Note on this clone: Other DNA variants within this sample encode the same CDR3. This rearrangement joins TRBV6-5 to TRBJ2-7; a possible D gene is TRBD2 (5 bases). Germline V CDR1 and CDR2: MNHEY, SVGAGI. This CDR3 has 14 amino acids. The V end lost 6 bases, the J end lost 2 bases, and 14 bases lay between the germline ends. CDR3: CASSYTSETYEQYF. The CDR3 bases are TGTGCCAGCAGCTACACTAGTGAGACCTACGAGCAGTACTTC.

The chain carries TRBV5-4 and TRBJ1-2; 7 bases agree with TRBD1. Trimming removed 4 bases from V and 8 bases from J; junction bases left unmatched: 11. Germline lookup yields CDR1 SGHNT and CDR2 YYREEE (reference sequence). CDR3 length: 14 amino acids. Written as DNA, the CDR3 is TGTGCCAGCAGCGCCCCGCTGAACAGGGGAGGCTACACCTTC. Its translation: CASSAPLNRGGYTF.

The rearrangement links TRBV9 to TRBJ2-3, with D perhaps matching TRBD1 (5 bases). Deletions cut 3 bases from V and 0 bases from J, with 11 bases between. This CDR3 contains 15 residues. Looked up from germline, CDR1 is SGDLS and CDR2 is YYNGEE. The CDR3 protein is CASSDRQPSTDTQYF. The CDR3 DNA reads TGTGCCAGCAGCGATCGACAGCCTAGCACAGATACGCAGTATTTT.

The chain links TRBV5-1 to TRBJ2-2; TRBD2 matches 9 bases. The CDR3 has 16 residues. V lost 3 bases to trimming and J lost 4 bases; unmatched junction nucleotides: 7. The germline V gene encodes CDR1 SGHRS and CDR2 YFSETQ. The CDR3 sequence is CASSSLAGGTTGELFF. The CDR3 nucleotides read TGCGCCAGCAGCTCCCTCGCGGGGGGGACCACCGGGGAGCTGTTTTTT.

The chain has TRBV7-2 and TRBJ2-7, with TRBD2 matching over 12 bases. Trimming took 5 bases from V and 3 from J; bases not matched to a gene: 5. The germline V gene encodes CDR1 SGHTA and CDR2 FQGNSA. The CDR3 runs to 15 residues. The CDR3 is CASSIRTSGDYEQYF. Here the CDR3 DNA reads TGTGCCAGCAGCATAAGGACTAGCGGGGACTACGAGCAGTACTTC.

This clone appeared a single time. The identical CDR3 is also encoded by other nucleotide sequences in the sample. The V call is TRBV5-1, the J call TRBJ2-2; 9 bases map to TRBD2. Germline CDR1 and CDR2: SGHRS and YFSETQ. With V trimmed by 3 bases and J by 2 bases, 2 bases remained unmatched. The CDR3 has 15 residues. This CDR3 is CASSSGLANTGELFF. Written as DNA, the CDR3 is TGCGCCAGCAGCTCGGGACTAGCCAACACCGGGGAGCTGTTTTTT.

The chain recombines TRBV19 with TRBJ2-5, with a possible D match to TRBD1 (5 bases). The CDR3 has 17 amino acids. V lost 0 bases to trimming and J lost 2 bases, with 16 bases between them. Germline lookup yields CDR1 LNHDA and CDR2 SQIVND (reference sequence). CDR3 bases: TGTGCCAGTAGTATAGATCCCCCCCAGGGTCCGCAAGAGACCCAGTACTTC. Protein: CASSIDPPQGPQETQYF.

CDR3 region: CASSLVAEFRGVYEQYF. Written as DNA, the CDR3 is TGTGCCAGCAGCTTAGTAGCAGAATTCAGGGGGGTTTACGAGCAGTACTTC. The chain is built from TRBV7-8 and TRBJ2-7; weak D call: TRBD1 (7 bases). CDR3 length: 17 amino acids. Trimming removed 1 base from V and 4 bases from J, with 20 bases in between. Germline V gives CDR1 SGHVS, CDR2 FQNEAQ.

The chain recombines TRBV6-5 with TRBJ2-5, with 10 bases matching TRBD1. CDR1 is MNHEY and CDR2 is SVGAGI in the germline V gene. V lost 6 bases, J lost 5 bases, and 6 bases stayed unmatched. The CDR3 extends over 14 amino acids. The CDR3 DNA reads as TGTGCCAGCAGGGATGGGACAGGGGCCGAGACCCAGTACTTC. It yields the protein CASRDGTGAETQYF.